The rows below give T cell receptor beta chains drawn from one sample of a study of blood T cell repertoires in COVID-19. Profiled with immunoSEQ multiplex PCR; TCRdb holds only in-frame clones, not every one. The sample includes around 280,000 clones, around 91% of them seen just once. The sample was PBMCs or T cells enriched from blood (not recorded which). The receptors originated from a woman aged 18 to 35 with acute COVID-19. Each CDR3 is given with its conserved first and last residue. A D gene is named only where the DNA matches it firmly. Size values are once, few and many counts, or a class for expanded clones, and some rows have none.

v_gene: TRBV5-8
abundance: -
d_gene: TRBD2
j_gene: TRBJ2-1
CDR3nt: TGTGCCAGCAGCTTGGTACTAGCGGGAGCGAGTGAGCAGTTCTTC
CDR3aa: CASSLVLAGASEQFF

v_gene: TRBV10-3
abundance: -
d_gene: TRBD1
j_gene: TRBJ1-2
CDR3nt: TGTGCCATCAGTGAGTCCTACCTAACAGGGGAATGGATGGATGGCTACACCTTC
CDR3aa: CAISESYLTGEWMDGYTF

v_gene: TRBV3-1/TRBV3-2
abundance: -
d_gene: TRBD1
j_gene: TRBJ1-5
CDR3nt: TGTGCCAGCAGCCAGACAGGGGGGACGAGCAATCAGCCCCAGCATTTT
CDR3aa: CASSQTGGTSNQPQHF

v_gene: TRBV7-3
abundance: -
d_gene: TRBD2
j_gene: TRBJ2-3
CDR3nt: TGTGCCAGCAGCAGAGCGGGAAACACAGATACGCAGTATTTT
CDR3aa: CASSRAGNTDTQYF

v_gene: TRBV19
abundance: once
d_gene: -
j_gene: TRBJ1-5
CDR3nt: TGTGCCAGTAGTATAGATGCAGGGAGCAATCAGCCCCAGCATTTT
CDR3aa: CASSIDAGSNQPQHF

v_gene: TRBV5-5
abundance: -
d_gene: -
j_gene: TRBJ2-3
CDR3nt: TGTGCCAGCAGCTCGATACAGGCGAGCACAGATACGCAGTATTTT
CDR3aa: CASSSIQASTDTQYF

v_gene: TRBV6-2/TRBV6-3
abundance: -
d_gene: -
j_gene: TRBJ2-7
CDR3nt: TGTGCCAGCAGTTACAGGGGTGGTGAGCAGTACTTC
CDR3aa: CASSYRGGEQYF

v_gene: TRBV7-8
abundance: -
d_gene: TRBD2
j_gene: TRBJ2-7
CDR3nt: TGTGCCAGCAGCTTAAGCGGGAGGGCCTACGAGCAGTACTTC
CDR3aa: CASSLSGRAYEQYF

v_gene: TRBV5-1
abundance: -
d_gene: -
j_gene: TRBJ2-2
CDR3nt: TGCGCCAGCAGCTTGGGAAGGGGCACCGGGGAGCTGTTTTTT
CDR3aa: CASSLGRGTGELFF

v_gene: TRBV18
abundance: -
d_gene: TRBD1
j_gene: TRBJ2-7
CDR3nt: TGTGCCAGCTCCCCCGGGACAGGAGTCTACGAGCAGTACTTC
CDR3aa: CASSPGTGVYEQYF

v_gene: TRBV6-5
abundance: -
d_gene: -
j_gene: TRBJ1-4
CDR3nt: TGTGCCAGCACCAGGGGTAGCTTTAATGAAAAACTGTTTTTT
CDR3aa: CASTRGSFNEKLFF

v_gene: TRBV6-4
abundance: -
d_gene: -
j_gene: TRBJ1-1
CDR3nt: TGTGCCAGCAGGCCCGTTGGGGGGATAAAGGCTGAAGCTTTCTTT
CDR3aa: CASRPVGGIKAEAFF

v_gene: TRBV10-1
abundance: once
d_gene: -
j_gene: TRBJ2-7
CDR3nt: TGCGCCAGCAGTGGATCGAAGCCCTACGAGCAGTACTTC
CDR3aa: CASSGSKPYEQYF

v_gene: TRBV24-1
abundance: -
d_gene: -
j_gene: TRBJ2-3
CDR3nt: TGTGCCACCAGTGATTTCTCGGACTCACCAGGCACGGATACGCAGTATTTT
CDR3aa: CATSDFSDSPGTDTQYF

v_gene: TRBV7-2
abundance: -
d_gene: TRBD1
j_gene: TRBJ1-5
CDR3nt: TGTGCCAGCAGCTACGTCGTAGGGACAGGGGGCAATCAGCCCCAGCATTTT
CDR3aa: CASSYVVGTGGNQPQHF

v_gene: TRBV28
abundance: -
d_gene: TRBD1
j_gene: TRBJ1-2
CDR3nt: TGTGCCAGCAGTTTGGGGACAGAAATAAACTATGGCTACACCTTC
CDR3aa: CASSLGTEINYGYTF

v_gene: TRBV7-9
abundance: few
d_gene: TRBD1
j_gene: TRBJ2-2
CDR3nt: TGTGCCAGCAGCTCCTCTCTGGGGACAGGGGGCACCGGGGAGCTGTTTTTT
CDR3aa: CASSSSLGTGGTGELFF

v_gene: TRBV5-4
abundance: -
d_gene: TRBD2
j_gene: TRBJ2-1
CDR3nt: TGTGCGAGCACCCTAGCGGGAGAGGTTGAGCAGTTCTTC
CDR3aa: CASTLAGEVEQFF

v_gene: TRBV28
abundance: -
d_gene: TRBD2
j_gene: TRBJ2-3
CDR3nt: TGTGCCAGCAGTCGCCCGGGACTAGCGGGAGGGCCGGATACGCAGTATTTT
CDR3aa: CASSRPGLAGGPDTQYF

v_gene: TRBV19
abundance: once
d_gene: TRBD2
j_gene: TRBJ2-3
CDR3nt: TGTGCCAGTAGTATGGCGGGAGGTACCACAGATACGCAGTATTTT
CDR3aa: CASSMAGGTTDTQYF

v_gene: TRBV30
abundance: -
d_gene: TRBD1
j_gene: TRBJ1-5
CDR3nt: TGTGCCTGGGGACTACAAACAGGGGCCCATCGGCCCCAGCATTTT
CDR3aa: CAWGLQTGAHRPQHF

v_gene: TRBV6-5
abundance: -
d_gene: -
j_gene: TRBJ1-5
CDR3nt: TGTGCCAGCAGCCGCGGGAGTCAGCCCCAGCATTTT
CDR3aa: CASSRGSQPQHF

v_gene: TRBV18
abundance: -
d_gene: -
j_gene: TRBJ2-3
CDR3nt: TGTGCCAGCTCACCACCGACAACTAGCACAGATACGCAGTATTTT
CDR3aa: CASSPPTTSTDTQYF

v_gene: TRBV5-4
abundance: -
d_gene: -
j_gene: TRBJ1-5
CDR3nt: TGTGCCAGCAGCTTGGACAGTCATCAGCCCCAGCATTTT
CDR3aa: CASSLDSHQPQHF

v_gene: TRBV7-8
abundance: -
d_gene: -
j_gene: TRBJ2-3
CDR3nt: TGTGCCAGCAGCTTAGGAGGCTTTACTAGCACAGATACGCAGTATTTT
CDR3aa: CASSLGGFTSTDTQYF

v_gene: TRBV5-1
abundance: -
d_gene: -
j_gene: TRBJ1-1
CDR3nt: TGCGCCAGCAGCTTGGCCTCCGGGAAAACTGAAGCTTTCTTT
CDR3aa: CASSLASGKTEAFF

v_gene: TRBV3-1/TRBV3-2
abundance: -
d_gene: TRBD1
j_gene: TRBJ1-1
CDR3nt: TGTGCCAGCACCTCACAGGGGGCAGGGGGGGCTTTCTTT
CDR3aa: CASTSQGAGGAFF

v_gene: TRBV6-1
abundance: -
d_gene: -
j_gene: TRBJ2-7
CDR3nt: TGTGCCAGCAGTGAGGTAGATAGCGAGCAGTACTTC
CDR3aa: CASSEVDSEQYF

v_gene: TRBV12-3/TRBV12-4
abundance: -
d_gene: -
j_gene: TRBJ1-2
CDR3nt: TGTGCCAGCAGCGGACGGGGTGGCGATGGCTACACCTTC
CDR3aa: CASSGRGGDGYTF

v_gene: TRBV18
abundance: few
d_gene: -
j_gene: TRBJ1-3
CDR3nt: TGTGCCAGCTCACCACGGGCAGGGAGAAACACCATATATTTT
CDR3aa: CASSPRAGRNTIYF

v_gene: TRBV6-4
abundance: -
d_gene: TRBD2
j_gene: TRBJ2-3
CDR3nt: TGTGCCAGCAGTGAGCTAGCGGGGTCTAGCACAGATACGCAGTATTTT
CDR3aa: CASSELAGSSTDTQYF

v_gene: TRBV11-2
abundance: -
d_gene: -
j_gene: TRBJ1-2
CDR3nt: TGTGCCAGCAGCTTACGGTTCGGGGAAGGCTATGGCTACACCTTC
CDR3aa: CASSLRFGEGYGYTF

v_gene: TRBV6-5
abundance: -
d_gene: -
j_gene: TRBJ2-5
CDR3nt: TGTGCCAGCACCAACGGAGGCGGGGAGACCCAGTACTTC
CDR3aa: CASTNGGGETQYF

v_gene: TRBV6-1
abundance: once
d_gene: TRBD1
j_gene: TRBJ1-1
CDR3nt: TGTGCCAGCAGTGAGTGGGACAGGGGGCGGACTGAAGCTTTCTTT
CDR3aa: CASSEWDRGRTEAFF

v_gene: TRBV27
abundance: -
d_gene: -
j_gene: TRBJ1-2
CDR3nt: TGTGCCCTGAAGACAGGTAACTATGGCTACACCTTC
CDR3aa: CALKTGNYGYTF

v_gene: TRBV7-9
abundance: -
d_gene: TRBD1
j_gene: TRBJ1-4
CDR3nt: TGTGCCAGCAGCTCCAGACAGGGACGTCGGGAAAAACTGTTTTTT
CDR3aa: CASSSRQGRREKLFF

v_gene: TRBV3-1/TRBV3-2
abundance: once
d_gene: -
j_gene: TRBJ2-4
CDR3nt: TGTGCCAGCTCAGCGGGCAAAAACATTCAGTACTTC
CDR3aa: CASSAGKNIQYF

v_gene: TRBV19
abundance: -
d_gene: -
j_gene: TRBJ2-7
CDR3nt: TGTGCCAGTAGTAAAAAGCTCTCCTACGAGCAGTACTTC
CDR3aa: CASSKKLSYEQYF

v_gene: TRBV7-9
abundance: -
d_gene: TRBD2
j_gene: TRBJ2-5
CDR3nt: TGTGCCAGCAGTTCAAGACTAGCGGTCCAAGAGACCCAGTACTTC
CDR3aa: CASSSRLAVQETQYF

v_gene: TRBV5-1
abundance: -
d_gene: -
j_gene: TRBJ1-1
CDR3nt: TGCGCCAGCAGCTTCGGGGGGGACACTGAAGCTTTCTTT
CDR3aa: CASSFGGDTEAFF

v_gene: TRBV29-1
abundance: once
d_gene: -
j_gene: TRBJ2-3
CDR3nt: TGCAGCGTTGTGCCGGAGAGCACAGATACGCAGTATTTT
CDR3aa: CSVVPESTDTQYF